One and the same sample provided the 24 T cell receptor beta chains below, sequenced in a study of Graves' ophthalmopathy and Graves' hyperthyroidism. Beta-chain TCR CDR3 regions were amplified from RNA transcripts. RT-PCR with HTBI primers came first, then second-round multiplex PCR. TCRdb independently ran MiXCR on the multiplex PCR reads; one entry per CDR3 protein. The repertoire holds over a million distinct CDR3 sequences, with less than 45% as singletons. The sample taken for sequencing was peripheral blood or thyroid tissue (not recorded which). The receptors come from an adult man with Graves' hyperthyroidism.

As to this clonotype: At one boundary the junction diverges from the germline segment, which might be a read error. The rearrangement joins TRBV10-1 to TRBJ1-5; D perhaps matches TRBD1 (5 bases). Germline values: CDR1 WNHNN, CDR2 SYGVQD (reference sequence). The CDR3 is made up of 17 amino acids. The CDR3 sequence is CASSPPGHSGAGQPQHF. CDR3 DNA sequence: TGTGCCAGCTCACCACCAGGGCACAGTGGAGCAGGTCAGCCCCAGCATTTT.

The table lists this clonotype with a few counts. This chain joins TRBV5-1 and TRBJ1-5; 7 bases line up with TRBD1. V trimming: 6 bases; J trimming: 4 bases; junction bases outside the gene matches: 7. The V gene's germline CDR1 is SGHRS and CDR2 YFSETQ. The CDR3 sequence is 14 residues long. The DNA of the CDR3 is TGCGCCAGCAAGGGACAGCGATTTAATCAGCCCCAGCATTTT. It specifies CASKGQRFNQPQHF.

Many counts were recorded for this clonotype. CDR3 coding DNA: TGTGCCAGCAGCTTGCGGACAGCTAATCAGCCCCAGCATTTT. This encodes CASSLRTANQPQHF. The chain carries TRBV7-2 and TRBJ1-5; weak D call: TRBD1 (6 bases). Trimming stripped 3 bases from V and 4 bases from J, with 10 bases between. Per germline, CDR1 SGHTA and CDR2 FQGNSA. CDR3 length: 14 residues.

This clonotype was observed many times. The J gene is TRBJ2-2, the V gene TRBV7-8, with 8 bases matching TRBD2. Germline CDR1 is SGHVS and CDR2 is FQNEAQ. V trimming: 3 bases; J trimming: 0 bases; junction bases outside the gene matches: 6. This CDR3 spans 17 amino acids. CDR3 coding DNA: TGTGCCAGCAGCTTCCCCTCGGGACTAGCGAACACCGGGGAGCTGTTTTTT. This sequence encodes CASSFPSGLANTGELFF.

This clonotype appeared a few times. The CDR3 coding sequence is TGTGCCAGTAGTCCCAGGCGCAGGGGGTCGGCCTACGAGCAGTACTTC. It codes for CASSPRRRGSAYEQYF. The V gene is TRBV19, the J gene TRBJ2-7, with 7 positions matching TRBD1. Trimming took 5 bases from V and 2 from J; bases not matched to a gene: 12. Germline assignment: CDR1 LNHDA and CDR2 SQIVND (reference sequence). The CDR3 length is 16 residues.

The sample holds many counts of this clonotype. The rearrangement joins TRBV2 to TRBJ1-6; D perhaps matches TRBD1 (5 bases). The germline CDR1 and CDR2 sequences are SNHLY and FYNNEI. Trimming shortened V by 6 bases and J by 10 bases, and 16 bases separated the two germline ends. The CDR3 sequence is 14 residues long. CDR3 amino acids: CASRVAGWDSPLHF. CDR3 bases: TGTGCCAGCAGGGTGGCAGGGTGGGACTCACCCCTCCACTTT.

This sequence joins TRBV19 and TRBJ2-7, with a possible D match to TRBD2 (5 bases). This CDR3 is built from 17 residues. Trimming pared 3 bases from V and 5 bases from J, leaving 23 bases between. CDR1 is LNHDA and CDR2 is SQIVND in the germline V gene (reference sequence). The CDR3 DNA reads TGTGCCAGTAGTATGCGGGCCGGGTTTGGACCCGGGGACGAGCAGTACTTC. Its translation is CASSMRAGFGPGDEQYF.

This clonotype was detected many times. The V call is TRBV20-1, the J call TRBJ1-6, with TRBD1 as a possible D gene (6 bases). Trimming took off 3 bases at V and 8 bases at J, with 11 bases between the two ends. Germline CDR1 reads DFQATT; CDR2 reads SNEGSKA (reference sequence). This CDR3 comprises 13 residues. CDR3 loop: CSASPGGDSPLHF. In DNA form, the CDR3 reads TGCAGTGCTAGTCCGGGGGGCGATTCACCCCTCCACTTT.

With regard to this clonotype: A read error may produce the germline difference seen at one junction end. The chain combines TRBV10-2 with TRBJ2-7, with D possibly being TRBD1 or TRBD2 (5 bases each). The CDR3 sequence is 15 residues long. Germline lookup yields CDR1 WSHSY and CDR2 SAAADI. The CDR3: CASNLDEGWGREQYF. The CDR3, as DNA: TGTGCCAGCAACCTGGACGAGGGGTGGGGTCGCGAGCAGTACTTC.

The chain uses TRBV2 and TRBJ2-5, with D perhaps being TRBD1 or TRBD2 (5 bases each). The DNA matches TRBJ2-1 better at its end, which makes the J call doubtful. The germline V gene encodes CDR1 SNHLY and CDR2 FYNNEI. This CDR3 spans 13 amino acids. The CDR3 DNA reads as TGTGCCAGCAGTGAGCGCAGGGCCGAGGGGCAGTTCTTC. Its protein product is CASSERRAEGQFF.

This chain connects TRBV7-9 to TRBJ1-5, with D possibly being TRBD1 (6 bases). V was trimmed by 4 bases and J by 6 bases, leaving 19 bases between them. The CDR3 covers 16 residues. Germline lookup yields CDR1 SEHNR and CDR2 FQNEAQ (reference sequence). CDR3 in DNA: TGTGCCAGCAGCTCTAGTGGGGGTGGGGGGCTTCAGCCCCAGCATTTT. Translating gives CASSSSGGGGLQPQHF.

Comments on this clonotype: Mismatch with germline at one junction end may stem from a read error. The gene calls are TRBV19 and TRBJ2-5; D possibly corresponds to TRBD1 (5 bases). In germline, CDR1 is LNHDA, CDR2 SQIVND (reference sequence). The CDR3 runs 15 residues. The CDR3 sequence: CAGSIRAVGQETQYF. For the CDR3, the DNA is TGTGCCGGTAGTATCAGGGCAGTAGGGCAAGAGACCCAGTACTTC.

This chain joins TRBV28 and TRBJ1-2, with TRBD1 matching 7 bases. Germline loops: CDR1 MDHEN, CDR2 SYDVKM. Trimming at V came to 6 bases and at J to 7 bases, leaving 8 bases not matched to a gene. CDR3 size: 13 residues. The CDR3: CASSSRQGSGYTF. CDR3 coding DNA: TGTGCCAGCAGCTCTCGACAGGGATCTGGCTACACCTTC.

The rearrangement joins TRBV12-3 or TRBV12-4 to TRBJ2-7; the D gene is possibly TRBD2 (6 bases). V lost 9 bases to trimming and J lost 1 base, with 16 bases between them. CDR3 length: 14 amino acids. This chain's CDR3 is CASRDTGTSYEQYF. The CDR3 region has the DNA TGTGCCAGTCGAGACACCGGGACTTCCTACGAGCAGTACTTC.

This clonotype was observed many times. This sequence joins TRBV7-9 and TRBJ1-1, with D unresolved. V was cut by 5 bases and J by 7 bases, with 14 bases left in between. The CDR3 has 13 residues. Germline loops: CDR1 SEHNR, CDR2 FQNEAQ (reference sequence). The CDR3 spells CASSPTLPVEAFF. The CDR3 region has the DNA TGTGCCAGCAGCCCCACCCTACCGGTTGAAGCTTTCTTT.

The chain recombines TRBV12-3 or TRBV12-4 with TRBJ2-5, with TRBD1 matching over 8 bases. This CDR3 has 17 amino acids. After removal of 5 bases from V and 5 bases from J, the junction contained 16 bases not matched to a gene. CDR3 in DNA: TGTGCCAGCAGTCCCAGCAGGGGACAGGCCGCAGGGGAGACCCAGTACTTC. Amino acid sequence: CASSPSRGQAAGETQYF.

This clonotype was counted ten times or more. V gene TRBV19 combines with J gene TRBJ2-6, with TRBD2 identical over 8 bases. The CDR3 runs 16 residues. Germline CDR1 is LNHDA and CDR2 is SQIVND (reference sequence). V lost 5 bases to trimming and J lost 3 bases; unmatched junction nucleotides: 6. CDR3 nucleotides: TGTGCCAGTAGTCGGGGGGGGGGCGGTGGGGCCAACGTCCTGACTTTC. Its translation is CASSRGGGGGANVLTF.

This clonotype was observed many times. The chain carries TRBV7-8 and TRBJ2-7; TRBD2 agrees at 10 bases. Germline V gene sequence: CDR1 SGHVS, CDR2 FQNEAQ. Losses at the gene ends were 7 bases for V and 5 bases for J; bases not matched to a gene: 5. This CDR3 contains 13 residues. Here the CDR3 DNA reads TGTGCCAGCAAGATAAGCGGGAGGGACGAGCAGTACTTC. Its translation: CASKISGRDEQYF.

This clonotype was seen at least ten times. Here the CDR3 DNA reads TGTGCCAGCAGCGTAAATGCTCTTGGGAGCTCTGGAAACACCATATATTTT. Encoded protein: CASSVNALGSSGNTIYF. The chain has TRBV9 and TRBJ1-3; D ambiguous. V dropped 1 base and J dropped 0 bases, with 14 bases sitting between them. CDR3 length equals 17 residues. Germline loops: CDR1 SGDLS, CDR2 YYNGEE.

This clonotype was recorded many times. This CDR3 is CSARRQGRNTEAFF. The DNA for the CDR3 is TGCAGTGCTAGGCGGCAGGGTAGGAACACTGAAGCTTTCTTT. The chain recombines TRBV20-1 with TRBJ1-1, with TRBD1 as a possible D gene (5 bases). CDR1 DFQATT and CDR2 SNEGSKA come from the germline V gene (reference sequence). With 3 bases removed from V and 1 base from J, the gap between germline ends came to 12 bases. CDR3 size: 14 residues.

The chain carries TRBV30 and TRBJ1-2; D call uncertain. Germline V gene data show CDR1 as GTSNPN and CDR2 as SVGIG (reference sequence). The ends were cut back, 2 bases at V and 2 bases at J, with 6 bases in the middle. This CDR3 is built from 12 residues. CDR3 nucleotide sequence: TGTGCCTGGAGTCCCCCAAACTATGGCTACACCTTC. Translating it yields CAWSPPNYGYTF.

The J gene is TRBJ1-2, the V gene TRBV29-1; the match to TRBD1 covers 7 bases. The CDR3 spans 13 residues. From germline, CDR1 is SQVTM and CDR2 ANQGSEA. Trimming removed 8 bases from V and 4 bases from J; junction bases left unmatched: 10. The CDR3: CSSPGTVIYGYTF. The CDR3 nucleotides read TGCAGCAGTCCGGGGACAGTCATCTATGGCTACACCTTC.

This clonotype was observed a handful of times. The V and J genes are TRBV20-1 and TRBJ1-2; 10 positions match TRBD1. Germline V gene lookup returns CDR1 DFQATT and CDR2 SNEGSKA (reference sequence). V trimming: 5 bases; J trimming: 1 base; junction bases outside the gene matches: 4. The CDR3 length is 14 residues. CDR3 in DNA: TGCAGTGCTGGGGGACAGGGGCGTAACTATGGCTACACCTTC. It is translated as CSAGGQGRNYGYTF.

Regarding this clonotype: This may be a read error, as it is one base from a much larger clone. As DNA, the CDR3 is TGTGCCAGCAGCACCGCTGGGGCAAATTCACCCCTCCACTTT. This translates into CASSTAGANSPLHF. The chain has TRBV5-4 and TRBJ1-6; a possible D gene is TRBD1 (5 bases). Germline V CDR1 and CDR2: SGHNT, YYREEE (reference sequence). V was cut by 4 bases and J by 7 bases, with 12 bases left in between. The CDR3 has 14 residues.